The entry below gives a single T cell receptor (beta chain) sequence along with its context. Source study methods: Estimated nucleated cell counts came from reference gene primer amplification. TCRdb's copy holds only in-frame clones and misses some; the assay was immunoSEQ multiplex PCR. V, J and clone size were drawn from that table, and D and trimming were deduced from the DNA. The sample includes about 190,000 clones, around 80% seen only once; the top ten take roughly 14%. This sample was included in a study of blood T cell repertoires in COVID-19. Across the study: In each case, the material was cDNA or gDNA derived from T cells, B-cell-depleted T cells, or PBMCs.

The sample taken for sequencing was peripheral blood. This sequence originates from a man younger than 45 with active or convalescent COVID-19.

CDR3: CASSSGGYTYNEQFF. CDR3 nucleotide sequence: TGTGCCAGCAGCAGCGGGGGCTATACCTACAATGAGCAGTTCTTC. The chain recombines TRBV19 with TRBJ2-1; 8 positions agree with TRBD2. The ends lost 9 bases at V and 2 bases at J; junction bases unmatched: 9. The germline V gene encodes CDR1 LNHDA and CDR2 SQIVND (reference sequence). This CDR3 comprises 15 residues.